Ten or more counts support the clone carrying this TCR beta chain. Antigen: not known. The sample is drawn from a study of CD8+CD57+ T cells in acquired aplastic anemia. As for the study in general: Recorded DNA amounts for sorted CD4+ and CD8+ cells had an average of approximately 3 ug. Healthy donors gave 10 million to 11 million reads on average for CD4+ cells.

The template used for profiling TCR beta VDJ and CDR3 was genomic DNA. TCRdb redid the calling of the reads with MiXCR, one entry per CDR3 protein. Seen here are around 170,000 distinct CDR3 sequences, approximately 49% observed once, and the top ten hold approximately 3%. Regarding the study as a whole: Patients and controls were found to share 25 to 35 CD8+ CDR3 sequences. Simpson's diversity of CD8+ cells was not significantly different in patients compared with controls.

Sequencing was carried out using sorted CD4+, CD8+, or CD8+CD57+ T cells (not recorded which) from PBMCs. The clonotype comes from a human donor in good health.

CDR3 DNA: TGCAGTGCTGCTGACAGGGGGCAAGGCACAGATACGCAGTATTTT. Translation: CSAADRGQGTDTQYF. The chain links TRBV20-1 to TRBJ2-3; 10 bases match TRBD1. CDR3 size: 15 residues. V was clipped by 5 bases and J by 1 base; unmatched bases: 6. The germline gives CDR1 DFQATT, CDR2 SNEGSKA (reference sequence).